This TCR beta chain stems from a study of blood T cell repertoires in COVID-19. Germline V gene lookup returns CDR1 MNHEY and CDR2 SMNVEV (reference sequence). The CDR3 is 16 amino acids. V lost 2 bases, J lost 8 bases, and 10 bases stayed unmatched. This table comes from immunoSEQ multiplex PCR, and its TCRdb copy is limited to in-frame clones, with some not included. The sample yields 150,000 or so clones, about 86% seen once. The receptor's source is a man aged 55 to 70 with acute or convalescent COVID-19. This chain connects TRBV27 to TRBJ2-1; 9 bases align to TRBD2. Sequencing input: peripheral blood. In DNA form, the CDR3 reads TGTGCCAGCAGTTTACTAGCGGGAACCTCAACCCATGAGCAGTTCTTC. It codes for CASSLLAGTSTHEQFF.